This TCR beta chain was recorded in a study of response to subunit inactivated influenza vaccine. This CDR3 region has 12 residues. Trimming cost V 5 bases and J 5 bases, with 9 bases left between them. Germline loops: CDR1 SEHNR, CDR2 FQNEAQ (reference sequence). Study-level findings and limits: Authors proposed each seasonal influenza vaccination draws in few new T cells.

As regards this clonotype: Its antigen is unknown.

TCRdb processed the RT-PCR reads anew with MiXCR; each CDR3 protein has one entry. The repertoire includes some 500,000 distinct CDR3 sequences, roughly 13% of them detected once, and roughly 13% sits in the top ten. The chain uses TRBV7-9 and TRBJ2-5; D is uncertain. The sequences come from PBMCs from blood, collected roughly 6 weeks after vaccination. This TCR derives from a man in his fifties who received an inactivated influenza vaccine. CDR3 nucleotide sequence: TGTGCCAGCAGCGTTATAGGGGAGACCCAGTACTTC. This gives the protein CASSVIGETQYF. The whole variable domain, remainder taken from reference TRBV7-9 and TRBJ2-5, is DTGVSQNPRHKITKRGQNVTFRCDPISEHNRLYWYRQTLGQGPEFLTYFQNEAQLEKSRLLSDRFSAERPKGSFSTLEIQRTEQGDSAMYLCASSVIGETQYFGPGTRLLVL.